This TCR beta chain is from a study of OX40 agonist ivuxolimab in advanced cancers. Study-wide results and caveats: There were also nonresponders showing low normalized T-cell clonal expansion.

Repertoires were generated with immunoSEQ multiplex PCR, while TCRdb's copy carries only in-frame clones and drops some. The table includes 60,000 to 85,000 clones, roughly nine tenths detected once. Blood specimens came from baseline, cycle 4 day 1, and cycle 7 day 1. With regard to this clone: Its antigen is undetermined.

This specimen consisted of CD4+ or CD8+ T cells sorted from blood, obtained in a trial of the OX40 agonist ivuxolimab. The sequence came from an adult with an advanced solid tumor such as melanoma, head and neck, liver or kidney cancer.

Written as DNA, the CDR3 is TGTGCCAGCAGCCACCCTACCGGGTTTGAGGACACTGAAGCTTTCTTT. It encodes CASSHPTGFEDTEAFF. The chain has TRBV6-6 and TRBJ1-1; D call uncertain. V lost 6 bases, J lost 3 bases, and 20 bases lay in between. The CDR3 contains 16 residues. The V gene's germline CDR1 is MNHNY and CDR2 SVGAGI (reference sequence).